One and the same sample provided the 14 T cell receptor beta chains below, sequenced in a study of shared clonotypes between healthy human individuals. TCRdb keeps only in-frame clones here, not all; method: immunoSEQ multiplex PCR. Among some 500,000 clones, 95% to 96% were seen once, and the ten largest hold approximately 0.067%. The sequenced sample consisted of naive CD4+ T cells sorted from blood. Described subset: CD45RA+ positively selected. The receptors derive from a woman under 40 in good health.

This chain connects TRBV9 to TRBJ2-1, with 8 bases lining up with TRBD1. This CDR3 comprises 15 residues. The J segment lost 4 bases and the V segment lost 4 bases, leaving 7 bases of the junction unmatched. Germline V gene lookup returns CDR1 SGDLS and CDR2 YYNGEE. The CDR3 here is CASSRTGNVYNEQFF. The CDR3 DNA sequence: TGTGCCAGCAGCCGGACAGGGAACGTATACAATGAGCAGTTCTTC.

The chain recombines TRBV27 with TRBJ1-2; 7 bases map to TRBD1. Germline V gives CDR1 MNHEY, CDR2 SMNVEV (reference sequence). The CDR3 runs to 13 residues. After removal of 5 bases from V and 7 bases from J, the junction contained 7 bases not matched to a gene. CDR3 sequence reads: CASSTTGSGGYTF. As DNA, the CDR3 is TGTGCCAGCAGTACGACAGGGAGTGGTGGCTACACCTTC.

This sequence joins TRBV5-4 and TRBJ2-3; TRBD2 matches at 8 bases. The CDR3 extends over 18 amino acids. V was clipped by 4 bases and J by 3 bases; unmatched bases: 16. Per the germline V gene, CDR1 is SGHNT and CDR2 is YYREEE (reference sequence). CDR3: CASSPTGGSGSPTDTQYF. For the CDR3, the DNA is TGTGCCAGCAGCCCGACCGGGGGGAGCGGGAGCCCGACAGATACGCAGTATTTT.

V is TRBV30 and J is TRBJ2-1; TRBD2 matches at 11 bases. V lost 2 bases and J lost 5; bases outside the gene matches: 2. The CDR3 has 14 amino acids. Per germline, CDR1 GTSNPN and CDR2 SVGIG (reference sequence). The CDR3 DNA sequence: TGTGCCTGGAGTTCGACTAGCGGGAACAATGAGCAGTTCTTC. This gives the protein CAWSSTSGNNEQFF.

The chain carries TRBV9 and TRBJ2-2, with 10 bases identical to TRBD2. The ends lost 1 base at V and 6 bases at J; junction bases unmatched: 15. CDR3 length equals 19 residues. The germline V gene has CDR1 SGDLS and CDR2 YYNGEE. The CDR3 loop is CASSVLGLAGVGGSGELFF. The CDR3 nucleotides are TGTGCCAGCAGCGTACTAGGGCTAGCGGGAGTAGGAGGTTCCGGGGAGCTGTTTTTT.

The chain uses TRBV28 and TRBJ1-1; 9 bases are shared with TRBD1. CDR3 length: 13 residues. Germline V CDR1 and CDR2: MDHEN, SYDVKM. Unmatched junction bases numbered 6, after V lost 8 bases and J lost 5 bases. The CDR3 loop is CASPGQGTTEAFF. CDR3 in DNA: TGTGCCAGCCCTGGACAGGGGACGACTGAAGCTTTCTTT.

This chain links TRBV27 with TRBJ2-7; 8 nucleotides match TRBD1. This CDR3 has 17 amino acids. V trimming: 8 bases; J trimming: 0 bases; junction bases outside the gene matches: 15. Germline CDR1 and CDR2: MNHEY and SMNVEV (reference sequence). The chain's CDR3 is CASGASGTGVISYEQYF. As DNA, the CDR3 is TGTGCCAGCGGGGCTTCCGGGACAGGAGTTATCTCCTACGAGCAGTACTTC.

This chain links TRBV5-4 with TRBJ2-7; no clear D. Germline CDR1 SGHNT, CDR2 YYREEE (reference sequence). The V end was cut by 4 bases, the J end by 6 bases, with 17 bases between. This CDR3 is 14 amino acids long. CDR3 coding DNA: TGTGCCAGCAGCAAGGACCTAGATCAGAGCGAGCAGTACTTC. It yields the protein CASSKDLDQSEQYF.

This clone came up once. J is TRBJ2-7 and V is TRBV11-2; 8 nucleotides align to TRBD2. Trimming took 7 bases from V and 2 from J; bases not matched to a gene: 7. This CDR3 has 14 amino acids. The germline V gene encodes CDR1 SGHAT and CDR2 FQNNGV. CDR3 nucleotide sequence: TGTGCCAGCAAAGCCCTAGCGGGCCCCTACGAGCAGTACTTC. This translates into CASKALAGPYEQYF.

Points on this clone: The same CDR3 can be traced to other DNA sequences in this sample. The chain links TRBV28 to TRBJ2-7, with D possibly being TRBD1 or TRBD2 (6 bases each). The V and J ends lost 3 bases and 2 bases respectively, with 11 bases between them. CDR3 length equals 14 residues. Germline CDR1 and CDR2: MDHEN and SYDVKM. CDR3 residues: CASSFGGLPYEQYF. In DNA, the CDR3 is TGTGCCAGCAGTTTTGGGGGGCTCCCCTACGAGCAGTACTTC. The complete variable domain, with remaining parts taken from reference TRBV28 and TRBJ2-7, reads DVKVTQSSRYLVKRTGEKVFLECVQDMDHENMFWYRQDPGLGLRLIYFSYDVKMKEKGDIPEGYSVSREKKERFSLILESASTNQTSMYLCASSFGGLPYEQYFGPGTRLTVT.

For the CDR3, the DNA is TGTGCCAGTAGTATTTCGGGCAGGGGAGGCACAGATACGCAGTATTTT. Translating it yields CASSISGRGGTDTQYF. J is TRBJ2-3 and V is TRBV19; possibly TRBD1 for D (6 bases). The CDR3 is made up of 16 amino acids. Germline-derived CDR1 and CDR2 are LNHDA and SQIVND (reference sequence). V lost 3 bases to trimming and J lost 1 base, with 14 bases between them.

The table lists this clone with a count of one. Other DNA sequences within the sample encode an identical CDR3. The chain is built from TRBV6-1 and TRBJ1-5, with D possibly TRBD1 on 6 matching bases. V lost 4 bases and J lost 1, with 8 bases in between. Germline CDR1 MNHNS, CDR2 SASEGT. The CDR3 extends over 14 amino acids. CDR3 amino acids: CASSAQGSNQPQHF. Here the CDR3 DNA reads TGTGCCAGCAGTGCACAGGGCAGCAATCAGCCCCAGCATTTT.

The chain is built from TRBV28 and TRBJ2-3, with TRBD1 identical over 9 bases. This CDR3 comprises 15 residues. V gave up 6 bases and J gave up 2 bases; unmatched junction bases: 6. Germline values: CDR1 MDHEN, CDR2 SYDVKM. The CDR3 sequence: CASSKGQGITDTQYF. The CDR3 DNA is TGTGCCAGCAGCAAGGGACAGGGCATCACAGATACGCAGTATTTT.

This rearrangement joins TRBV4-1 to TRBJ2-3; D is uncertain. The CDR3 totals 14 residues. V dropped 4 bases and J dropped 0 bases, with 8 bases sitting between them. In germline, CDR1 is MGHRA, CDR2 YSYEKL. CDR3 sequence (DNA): TGCGCCAGCAGCCTAGGACCCAGCACAGATACGCAGTATTTT. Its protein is CASSLGPSTDTQYF.